This record covers a single T cell receptor (beta chain). In its sample, this clone was seen a few times. Its antigen is unknown. Qualities for individual bases were not recorded, and no much larger clone is one base off. These data are taken from a study of beta chain features in type 1 diabetes (dated by TCRdb to the late 2010s). Background for the entire study: Patients and healthy donors did not differ in mean age, gender distribution, total cell number or subset yield. A total of 100 million to 110 million sorted cells were examined across all samples, and a strong correlation was observed between cell number per subset and RNA yield. In the study, recently diagnosed type 1 diabetes patients and matched healthy donors were compared on the TCRB repertoires of their sorted circulating CD4+ T cell subsets. Regulatory and stem cell-like memory subsets were obtained from only 8 patients and about eight healthy donors, while naive and central memory subsets were obtained from all 28 donors. Results the study describes overall, beyond this receptor: A moderate but significant shortening of TCRB CDR3 length was observed in type 1 diabetes patients in all four CD4+ subsets. Naive, central memory and regulatory TCRB repertoires appeared to be more alike among patients than among healthy donors. Because cDNA was sequenced instead of genomic DNA, highly expressing activated cells could be over-represented, though the groups showed no difference in activation or CD3 levels. Shorter templates might be favored by PCR, yet because patient and control samples were amplified and corrected together, any such skew would affect both groups equally. Fewer insertions and more nucleotide deletions at VDJ recombination sites were observed in patients with type 1 diabetes, implying thymic rearrangement abnormalities. Because small numbers of individuals were included in the HLA sub-analyses, any influence of HLA type on TCRB rearrangement was left unresolved.

V is shortened by 2 bases, J by 5 bases, and the region joining them spans 9 bases. CDR1 and CDR2 were assigned from the germline V gene as SGHTA and FQGNSA. The CDR3 measures 13 amino acids from cysteine to phenylalanine. Only the CDR3 part of the read is kept: 39 bases, read in frame from the first base. The entire amount of isolated RNA was reverse transcribed using the High Capacity cDNA Reverse Transcription Kit, so the sequenced TCRB transcripts were expressed ones. Naive, central memory and regulatory T cell samples underwent deep immunoSEQ sequencing, averaging around 3.7 million total reads per sample. After sorted cells were lysed in RLT buffer, RNA was extracted with DNase-treated RNeasy Micro or Mini kits, with the choice depending on cell number. To prevent cross-contamination, every cell subset was processed on its own, while patient and healthy donor samples were processed together. The immunoSEQ multiplex PCR was used to amplify TCRB sequences from cDNA, yielding 87-bp fragments that span the CDR3 region. Sequencing of the amplicons was done on the Illumina HiSeq platform. In the original analysis: PCR bias was computationally corrected using synthetic template baselines, reads within Hamming distance 2 were collapsed, and singletons that could not be merged were discarded. Reads were aligned to IMGT to assign V, D and J genes, CDR3 length, and insertions or deletions at six rearrangement sites. Within each subset, clonotype counts were normalized to the number of sorted cells before true diversity and Gini coefficients were calculated with the tcR R package. The overlap coefficient, calculated on TCRB nucleotide sequences, was used to quantify repertoire sharing. TCRdb limited this immuneACCESS table to in-frame rearrangements with V and J called. A share of clones is missing; checked studies link under half to unresolved V genes, and the rest is unexplained. The V and J calls and clone size come from that table; D and trimming were worked out from the DNA. The sample profile shows about 340,000 clones; 6.5% to 10% of them were found once. The ten largest clones take up around 0.45% of the sample.

From each donor, a single peripheral blood sample of 100 to 150 mL on average was drawn into heparinised tubes. A BD FACSAria II was used to sort naive, central memory, regulatory and stem cell-like memory CD4+ T cells with a panel that included CD45RO, CCR7, CD25, CD127, CD95 and CD27. A purity above 95% was achieved for all sorted populations. PBMCs were separated immediately by Lymphoprep density gradient centrifugation and were stained directly, without being cultured. Samples were stained and sorted in pairs, with one healthy donor and one patient per experiment, so that batch effects were minimized.

Sequencing was carried out using central memory CD4+ T cells from blood. The sequence links TRBV7-2 to TRBJ2-5; matching of 6 bases hints at TRBD2 as the D gene. The sequence came from a woman between 18 and 29 years old in good health. The sequenced DNA: TGTGCCAGCAGCTTAACTAGCTGGGAGACCCAGTACTTC. Its amino acids are CASSLTSWETQYF. Full variable domain (CDR3 extended with the reference TRBV7-2 and TRBJ2-5 proteins): GAGVSQSPSNKVTEKGKDVELRCDPISGHTALYWYRQSLGQGLEFLIYFQGNSAPDKSGLPSDRFSAERTGGSVSTLTIQRTQQEDSAVYLCASSLTSWETQYFGPGTRLLVL.